This TCR beta chain was sequenced in a study of shared clonotypes between healthy human individuals. Overall study findings and caveats: Clonotype sharing among donors was expected to depend on sequencing depth. Sorted-subset samples were not fully sequenced, rarefaction indicated.

Each PCR replicate from the sorted subsets contained 200 to 250 ng DNA, which is about 30,000 T cell genomes. Using immunoSEQ multiplex PCR, the repertoire was profiled, and TCRdb retains in-frame clones only, with some absent. Seen here are about 680,000 clones, about 90% observed once, and the top ten hold 24%. Terminally differentiated effector memory CD45RA+ cells were left out of the naive CD8 fraction, which was CD45RO-negative and positively selected for CCR7. Germline V gene lookup returns CDR1 SGDLS and CDR2 YYNGEE. The CDR3 length is 14 residues. Trimming took off 3 bases at V and 3 bases at J, with 13 bases between the two ends. With respect to this clone: Its antigen is not identified.

The clonotype originates from a man younger than 45 in good health. The gene calls are TRBV9 and TRBJ2-7; possibly TRBD2 for D (5 bases). Sample: naive CD8+ T cells sorted from blood. Written as DNA, the CDR3 is TGTGCCAGCAGCGACACTAGTAAGGGCTACGAGCAGTACTTC. This encodes CASSDTSKGYEQYF.